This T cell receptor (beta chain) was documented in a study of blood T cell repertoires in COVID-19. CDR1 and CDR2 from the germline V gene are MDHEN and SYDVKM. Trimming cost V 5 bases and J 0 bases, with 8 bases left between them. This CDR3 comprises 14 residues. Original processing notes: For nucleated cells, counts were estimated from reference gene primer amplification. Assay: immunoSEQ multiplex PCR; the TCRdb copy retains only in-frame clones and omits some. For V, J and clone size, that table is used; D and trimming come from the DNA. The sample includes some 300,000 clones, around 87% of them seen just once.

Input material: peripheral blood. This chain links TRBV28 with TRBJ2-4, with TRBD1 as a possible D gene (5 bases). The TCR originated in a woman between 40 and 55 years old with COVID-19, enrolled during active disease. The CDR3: CASSKGQAKNIQYF. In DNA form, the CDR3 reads TGTGCCAGCAGTAAGGGGCAAGCCAAAAACATTCAGTACTTC.